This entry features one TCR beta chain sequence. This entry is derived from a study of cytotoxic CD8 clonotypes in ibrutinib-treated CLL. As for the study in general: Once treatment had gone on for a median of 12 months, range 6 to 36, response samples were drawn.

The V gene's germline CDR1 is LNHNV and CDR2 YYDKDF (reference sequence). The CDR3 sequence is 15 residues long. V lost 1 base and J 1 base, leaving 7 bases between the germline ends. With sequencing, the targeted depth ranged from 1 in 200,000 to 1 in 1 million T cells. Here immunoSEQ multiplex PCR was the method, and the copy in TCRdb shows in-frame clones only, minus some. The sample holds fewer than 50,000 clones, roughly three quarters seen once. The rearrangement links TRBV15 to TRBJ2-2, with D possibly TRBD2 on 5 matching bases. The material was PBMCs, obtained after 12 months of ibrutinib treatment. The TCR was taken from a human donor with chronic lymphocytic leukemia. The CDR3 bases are TGTGCCACCAGCAGAGTACTAGGGAACACCGGGGAGCTGTTTTTT. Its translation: CATSRVLGNTGELFF.